These 11 T cell receptor beta chains share one sample of origin, sequenced in a study of cytomegalovirus exposure and HLA in healthy donors. Using immunoSEQ multiplex PCR, the repertoire was profiled, and TCRdb retains in-frame clones only, with some absent. The sample lists approximately 190,000 clones, approximately 80% occurring once. Material for sequencing was PBMCs. These receptors originate from a man between 18 and 29 years old in good health and CMV-seropositive.

The chain is built from TRBV7-9 and TRBJ1-3; D gene ambiguous. The length of the CDR3 is 14 residues. V was cut by 5 bases and J by 2 bases, with 10 bases left in between. From germline, CDR1 is SEHNR and CDR2 FQNEAQ (reference sequence). The CDR3 sequence: CASSPLGPGNTIYF. The CDR3 nucleotides are TGTGCCAGCAGCCCGCTTGGCCCTGGAAACACCATATATTTT.

The chain links TRBV29-1 to TRBJ1-5; the match to TRBD1 covers 11 bases. The CDR3 totals 13 residues. Trimming at V came to 6 bases and at J to 2 bases, leaving 0 bases not matched to a gene. Germline values: CDR1 SQVTM, CDR2 ANQGSEA. In nucleotides, the CDR3 is TGCAGCGTGGGACAGGGGGGCAATCAGCCCCAGCATTTT. Translated: CSVGQGGNQPQHF. Complete variable domain (other parts from reference TRBV29-1 and TRBJ1-5): SAVISQKPSRDICQRGTSLTIQCQVDSQVTMMFWYRQQPGQSLTLIATANQGSEATYESGFVIDKFPISRPNLTFSTLTVSNMSPEDSSIYLCSVGQGGNQPQHFGDGTRLSIL.

This chain connects TRBV5-6 to TRBJ2-1, with TRBD2 identical over 8 bases. The trim removed 2 bases at V and 3 bases at J, leaving 4 bases unmatched. This CDR3 has 15 residues. Germline V gene sequence: CDR1 SGHDT, CDR2 YYEEEE. This CDR3 reads CASSFVSGIYNEQFF. CDR3 DNA: TGTGCCAGCAGCTTCGTTAGCGGGATCTACAATGAGCAGTTCTTC.

This chain uses TRBV28 with TRBJ2-5; D ambiguous. Deletions cut 2 bases from V and 5 bases from J, with 3 bases between. The CDR3 has 11 residues. The germline V gene encodes CDR1 MDHEN and CDR2 SYDVKM. CDR3 in amino acids: CASSLQETQYF. CDR3 in DNA: TGTGCCAGCAGTTTACAGGAGACCCAGTACTTC.

The CDR3 DNA sequence: TGTGCCAGCAGTGGGGACTCGCAGAACTACAATGAGCAGTTCTTC. Protein product: CASSGDSQNYNEQFF. This chain joins TRBV6-4 and TRBJ2-1, with a tentative D call TRBD2 (6 bases). Trimming took off 4 bases at V and 3 bases at J, with 13 bases between the two ends. Germline V lookup: CDR1 MRHNA, CDR2 SNTAGT. This CDR3 comprises 15 residues.

The genes are TRBV6-6 and TRBJ2-7; 7 nucleotides line up with TRBD2. The CDR3 has 14 amino acids. Germline V gene lookup returns CDR1 MNHNY and CDR2 SVGAGI (reference sequence). The J segment lost 2 bases and the V segment lost 10 bases, leaving 11 bases of the junction unmatched. CDR3 loop: CATGGSREAYEQYF. CDR3 coding DNA: TGTGCCACCGGGGGGAGCCGGGAGGCCTACGAGCAGTACTTC.

V gene TRBV27 combines with J gene TRBJ1-1, with D maybe TRBD1 (6 bases). Germline V gene data show CDR1 as MNHEY and CDR2 as SMNVEV (reference sequence). The V gene lost 1 base and the J gene lost 9 bases, with 15 bases spanning the gap. CDR3 length: 14 residues. This chain's CDR3 is CASSLYDRTGKAFF. The CDR3 nucleotides are TGTGCCAGCAGTTTATACGACAGGACGGGAAAAGCTTTCTTT.

The chain couples TRBV28 to TRBJ2-2, with D maybe TRBD1 (5 bases). V lost 6 bases and J lost 6, with 26 bases in between. The CDR3 runs 18 residues. Germline CDR1 is MDHEN and CDR2 is SYDVKM. The CDR3 protein is CASSQPPDGPWGAGELFF. CDR3 bases: TGTGCCAGCAGCCAACCCCCAGACGGGCCTTGGGGCGCCGGGGAGCTGTTTTTT.

The V gene is TRBV28, the J gene TRBJ2-3; possible D gene TRBD2, 5 bases. The CDR3 totals 14 residues. V lost 2 bases and J lost 3, with 9 bases in between. Germline CDR1 MDHEN, CDR2 SYDVKM. CDR3 DNA sequence: TGTGCCAGCAGTTTAGGGCTAGCAACAGATACGCAGTATTTT. It translates to CASSLGLATDTQYF.

The V and J genes are TRBV30 and TRBJ1-2; D is perhaps TRBD1 (6 bases). Germline CDR1 and CDR2: GTSNPN and SVGIG (reference sequence). CDR3 length: 15 amino acids. V lost 3 bases and J lost 4, with 18 bases in between. CDR3 DNA: TGTGCCTGGAGCGTATTTCCGCTCAGGGGCTATGGCTACACCTTC. This gives the protein CAWSVFPLRGYGYTF.

The V gene is TRBV6-5, the J gene TRBJ2-5; D remains ambiguous. The CDR3 contains 16 residues. Germline loops: CDR1 MNHEY, CDR2 SVGAGI. V was cut by 0 bases and J by 1 base, with 12 bases left in between. This CDR3 is CASSYSSVGGQETQYF. The CDR3 DNA is TGTGCCAGCAGTTACTCGAGCGTCGGCGGCCAAGAGACCCAGTACTTC.